This paragraph reports one TCR beta chain. Its antigen remains unknown. This CDR3 contains 13 residues. CDR1 and CDR2 (germline): LGHNA, YNFKEQ. V was clipped by 8 bases and J by 0 bases; unmatched bases: 2. Expressed TCRB transcripts were sequenced, since all the RNA that had been isolated was reverse transcribed. Generated by immunoSEQ multiplex PCR, the TCRdb table keeps only in-frame clones and is missing some. The sample includes a few hundred thousand clones, 20% to 25% of them seen just once. This sample is drawn from a study of beta chain features in type 1 diabetes. In the study overall: Sorted cells, roughly 100,000,000 in number, were examined across all samples. Findings of the study overall: Among patients with Type 1 diabetes, TCRB CDR3s were moderately but significantly shorter in every one of the four CD4+ subsets.

The specimen sequenced was naive CD4+ T cells from blood. This TCR came from a woman aged 25 to 39 with type 1 diabetes. This chain connects TRBV4-2 to TRBJ1-1; TRBD1 matches at 8 bases. The CDR3 spells CASGQGVNTEAFF. The CDR3 nucleotides are TGTGCCAGCGGACAGGGTGTGAACACTGAAGCTTTCTTT.